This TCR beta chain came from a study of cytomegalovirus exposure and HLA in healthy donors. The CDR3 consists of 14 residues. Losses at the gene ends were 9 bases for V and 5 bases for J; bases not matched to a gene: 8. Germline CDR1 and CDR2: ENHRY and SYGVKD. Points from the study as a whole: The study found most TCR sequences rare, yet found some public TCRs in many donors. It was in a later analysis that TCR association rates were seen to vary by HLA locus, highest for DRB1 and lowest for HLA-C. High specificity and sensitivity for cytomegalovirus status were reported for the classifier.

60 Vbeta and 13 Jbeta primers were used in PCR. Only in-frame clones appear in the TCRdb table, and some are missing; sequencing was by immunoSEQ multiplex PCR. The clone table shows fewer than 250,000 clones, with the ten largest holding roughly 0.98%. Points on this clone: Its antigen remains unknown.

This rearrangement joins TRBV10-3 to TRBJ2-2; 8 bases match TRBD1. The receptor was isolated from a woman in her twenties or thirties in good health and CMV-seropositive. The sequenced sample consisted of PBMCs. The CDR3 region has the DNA TGTGCCATTTCGGACAGGGAAAGAACCGGGGAGCTGTTTTTT. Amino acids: CAISDRERTGELFF.